Included here is one TCR beta chain sequence, with context. Its target is not known. Mismatch with germline at one junction end may stem from a read error. The germline CDR1 and CDR2 sequences are SGHNT and YYREEE (reference sequence). The CDR3 has 16 residues. Disease duration was under 3 months in the ophthalmopathy patients, who also had a Clinical Activity Score of at least 3 and a NOSPECS grade of at least 4. Orbital computed tomography, thyroid ultrasound, serum thyroxine and TRAb, and clinical symptoms together informed the diagnoses. The source of the sample is a study of T cells in Graves' hyperthyroidism and ophthalmopathy. Study information: Blood was drawn when the patient was first diagnosed and still untreated.

Using RNA transcripts as the source, TCR beta CDR3 regions were amplified. In the first-round RT-PCR of the TCR CDR3, the HTBI primer set was used. One entry per CDR3 protein results from TCRdb running MiXCR on the multiplex PCR reads. This table holds approximately 300,000 distinct CDR3 sequences, less than 20% found once. Study findings and constraints: Most expanded thyroid clonotypes above 0.001 also appeared in blood.

V is TRBV5-4 and J is TRBJ2-5; possibly TRBD1 for D (5 bases). The sequenced sample was blood. The receptor comes from a man between 50 and 59 years old with Graves' ophthalmopathy. Written as DNA, the CDR3 is TGTGCCAGCAGCTCCCCAAAAAATGGGGCGATGGAGACCCAATACTTC. It yields the protein CASSSPKNGAMETQYF.